These 3 T cell receptor beta chains share one sample of origin, sequenced in a study of blood T cell repertoires in COVID-19. Clones were sequenced by immunoSEQ multiplex PCR, and TCRdb holds only the in-frame ones, with some missing. Of 250,000 to 400,000 clones detected, roughly 89% appear once; the ten largest clones hold roughly 5.2%. Sequencing was carried out using PBMCs or T cells enriched from blood (not recorded which). The receptors shown here come from a man in his 60s who had recovered from COVID-19.

V usage is TRBV28 and J usage is TRBJ1-4; D remains unclear. The germline V and J ends were trimmed by 1 base and 7 bases, with 10 bases remaining between them. Germline V gene data show CDR1 as MDHEN and CDR2 as SYDVKM. CDR3 length: 14 residues. The CDR3 sequence is CASSLFGRVEKLFF. CDR3 sequence (DNA): TGTGCCAGCAGTTTATTTGGCCGGGTTGAAAAACTGTTTTTT.

The chain recombines TRBV2 with TRBJ2-3; possible D gene TRBD1, 6 bases. This CDR3 comprises 15 residues. Trimming left V 5 bases short and J 1 base short, with 13 bases between. CDR1 is SNHLY and CDR2 is FYNNEI in the germline V gene. The CDR3 DNA follows: TGTGCCAGCAGTTCCGACAGGAGACGCACAGATACGCAGTATTTT. Protein product: CASSSDRRRTDTQYF.

As DNA, the CDR3 is TGTGCCAGCAGCCTGGGCGCGACAAGAACCTACGAGCAGTACTTC. This gives the protein CASSLGATRTYEQYF. The V gene is TRBV7-2, the J gene TRBJ2-7; D unresolved. This CDR3 is 15 amino acids long. Trimming shortened V by 5 bases and J by 2 bases, and 16 bases separated the two germline ends. Germline-derived CDR1 and CDR2 are SGHTA and FQGNSA.